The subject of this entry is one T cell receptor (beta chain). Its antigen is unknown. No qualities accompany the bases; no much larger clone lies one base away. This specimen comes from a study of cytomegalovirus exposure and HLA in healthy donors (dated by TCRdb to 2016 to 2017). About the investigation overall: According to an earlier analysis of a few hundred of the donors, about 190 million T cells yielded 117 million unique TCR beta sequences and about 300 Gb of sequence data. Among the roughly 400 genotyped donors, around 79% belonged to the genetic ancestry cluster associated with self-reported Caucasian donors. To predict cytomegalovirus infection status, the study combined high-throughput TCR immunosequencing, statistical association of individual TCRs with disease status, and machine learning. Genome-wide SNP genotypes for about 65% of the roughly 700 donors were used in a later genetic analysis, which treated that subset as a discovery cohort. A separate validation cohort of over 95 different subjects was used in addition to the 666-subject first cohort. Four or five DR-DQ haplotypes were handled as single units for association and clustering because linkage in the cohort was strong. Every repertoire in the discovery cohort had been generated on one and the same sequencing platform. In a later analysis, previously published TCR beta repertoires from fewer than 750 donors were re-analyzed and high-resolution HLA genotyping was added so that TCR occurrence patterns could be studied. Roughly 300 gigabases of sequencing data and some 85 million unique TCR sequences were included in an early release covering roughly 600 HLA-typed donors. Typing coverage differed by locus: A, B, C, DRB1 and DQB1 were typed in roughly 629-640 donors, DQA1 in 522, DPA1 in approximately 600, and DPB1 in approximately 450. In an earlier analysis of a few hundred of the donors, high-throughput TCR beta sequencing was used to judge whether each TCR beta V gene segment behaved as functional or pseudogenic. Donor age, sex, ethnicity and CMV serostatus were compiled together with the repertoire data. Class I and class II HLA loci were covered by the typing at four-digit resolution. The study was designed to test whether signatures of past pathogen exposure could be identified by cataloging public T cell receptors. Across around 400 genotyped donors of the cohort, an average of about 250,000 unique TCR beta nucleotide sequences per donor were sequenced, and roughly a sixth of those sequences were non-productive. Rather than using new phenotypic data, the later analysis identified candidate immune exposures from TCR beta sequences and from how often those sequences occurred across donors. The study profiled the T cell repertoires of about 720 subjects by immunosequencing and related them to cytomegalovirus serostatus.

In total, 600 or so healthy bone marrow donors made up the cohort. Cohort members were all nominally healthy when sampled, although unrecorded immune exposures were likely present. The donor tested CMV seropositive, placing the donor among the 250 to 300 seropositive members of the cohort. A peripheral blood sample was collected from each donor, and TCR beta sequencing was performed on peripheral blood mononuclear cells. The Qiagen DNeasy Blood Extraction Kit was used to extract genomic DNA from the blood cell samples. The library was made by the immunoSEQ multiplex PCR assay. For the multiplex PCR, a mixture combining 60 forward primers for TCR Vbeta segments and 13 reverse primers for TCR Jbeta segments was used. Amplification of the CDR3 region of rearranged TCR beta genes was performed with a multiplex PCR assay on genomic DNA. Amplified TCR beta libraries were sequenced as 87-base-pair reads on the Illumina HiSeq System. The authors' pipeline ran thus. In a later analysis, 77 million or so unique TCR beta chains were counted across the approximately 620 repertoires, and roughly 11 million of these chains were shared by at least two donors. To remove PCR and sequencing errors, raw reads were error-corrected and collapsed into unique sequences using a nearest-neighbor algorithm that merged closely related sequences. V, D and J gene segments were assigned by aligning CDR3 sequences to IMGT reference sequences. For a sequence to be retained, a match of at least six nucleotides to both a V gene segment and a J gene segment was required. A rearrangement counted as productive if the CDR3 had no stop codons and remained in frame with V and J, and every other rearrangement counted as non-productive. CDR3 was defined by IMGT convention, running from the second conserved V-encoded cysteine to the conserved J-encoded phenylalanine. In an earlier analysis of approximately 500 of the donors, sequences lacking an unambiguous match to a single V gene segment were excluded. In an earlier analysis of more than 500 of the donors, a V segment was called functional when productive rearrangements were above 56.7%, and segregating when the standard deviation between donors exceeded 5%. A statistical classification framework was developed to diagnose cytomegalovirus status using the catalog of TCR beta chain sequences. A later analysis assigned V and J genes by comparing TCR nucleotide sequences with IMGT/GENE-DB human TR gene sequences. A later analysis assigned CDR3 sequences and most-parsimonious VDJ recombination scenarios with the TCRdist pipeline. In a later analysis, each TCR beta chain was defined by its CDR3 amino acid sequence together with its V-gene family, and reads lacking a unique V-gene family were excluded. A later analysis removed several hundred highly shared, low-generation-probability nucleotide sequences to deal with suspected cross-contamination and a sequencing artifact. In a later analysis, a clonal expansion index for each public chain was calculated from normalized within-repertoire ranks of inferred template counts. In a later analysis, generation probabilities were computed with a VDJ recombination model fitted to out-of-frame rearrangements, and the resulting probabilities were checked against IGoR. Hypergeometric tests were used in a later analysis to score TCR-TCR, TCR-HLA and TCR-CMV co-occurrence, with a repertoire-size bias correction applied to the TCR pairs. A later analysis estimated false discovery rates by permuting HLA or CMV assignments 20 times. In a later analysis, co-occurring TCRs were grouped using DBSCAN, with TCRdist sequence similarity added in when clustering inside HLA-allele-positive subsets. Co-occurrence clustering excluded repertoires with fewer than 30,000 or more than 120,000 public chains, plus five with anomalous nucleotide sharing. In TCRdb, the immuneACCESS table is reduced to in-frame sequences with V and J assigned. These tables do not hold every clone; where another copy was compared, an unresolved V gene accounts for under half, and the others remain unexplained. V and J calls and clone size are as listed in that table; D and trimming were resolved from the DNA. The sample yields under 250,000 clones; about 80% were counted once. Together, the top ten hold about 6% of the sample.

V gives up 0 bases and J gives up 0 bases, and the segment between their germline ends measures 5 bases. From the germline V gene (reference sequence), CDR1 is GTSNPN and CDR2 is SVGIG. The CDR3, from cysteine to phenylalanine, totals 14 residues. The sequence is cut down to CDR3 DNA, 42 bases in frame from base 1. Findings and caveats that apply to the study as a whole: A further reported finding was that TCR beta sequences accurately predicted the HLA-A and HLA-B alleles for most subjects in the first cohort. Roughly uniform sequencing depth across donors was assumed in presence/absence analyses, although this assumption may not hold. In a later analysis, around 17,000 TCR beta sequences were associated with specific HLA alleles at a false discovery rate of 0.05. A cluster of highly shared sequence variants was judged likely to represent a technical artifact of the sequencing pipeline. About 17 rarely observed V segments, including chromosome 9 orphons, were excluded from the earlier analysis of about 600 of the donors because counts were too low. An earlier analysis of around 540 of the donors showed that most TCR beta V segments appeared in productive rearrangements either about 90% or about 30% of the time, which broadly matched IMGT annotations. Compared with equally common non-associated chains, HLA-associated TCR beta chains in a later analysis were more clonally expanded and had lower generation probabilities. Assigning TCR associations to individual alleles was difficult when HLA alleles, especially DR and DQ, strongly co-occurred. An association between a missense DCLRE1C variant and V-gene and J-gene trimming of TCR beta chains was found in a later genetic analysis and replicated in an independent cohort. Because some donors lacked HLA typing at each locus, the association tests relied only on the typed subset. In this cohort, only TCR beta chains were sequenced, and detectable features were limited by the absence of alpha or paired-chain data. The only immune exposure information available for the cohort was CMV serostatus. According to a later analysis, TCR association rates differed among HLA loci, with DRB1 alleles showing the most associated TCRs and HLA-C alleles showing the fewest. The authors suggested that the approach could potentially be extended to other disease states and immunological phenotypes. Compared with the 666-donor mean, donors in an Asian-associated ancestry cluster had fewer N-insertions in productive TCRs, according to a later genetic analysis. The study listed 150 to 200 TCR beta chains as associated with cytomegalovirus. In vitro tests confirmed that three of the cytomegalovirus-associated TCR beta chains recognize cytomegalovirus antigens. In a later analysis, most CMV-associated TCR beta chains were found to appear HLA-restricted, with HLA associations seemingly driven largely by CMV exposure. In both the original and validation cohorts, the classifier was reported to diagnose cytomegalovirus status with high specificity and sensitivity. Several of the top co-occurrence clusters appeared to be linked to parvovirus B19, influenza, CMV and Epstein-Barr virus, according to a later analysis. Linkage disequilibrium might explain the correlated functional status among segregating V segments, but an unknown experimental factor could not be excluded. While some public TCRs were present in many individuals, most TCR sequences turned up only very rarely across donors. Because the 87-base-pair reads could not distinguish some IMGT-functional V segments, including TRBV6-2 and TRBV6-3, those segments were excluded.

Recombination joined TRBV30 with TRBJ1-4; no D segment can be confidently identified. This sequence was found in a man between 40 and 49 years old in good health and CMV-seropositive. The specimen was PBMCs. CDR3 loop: CAWSVHATNEKLFF. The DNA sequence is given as TGTGCCTGGAGTGTACACGCAACTAATGAAAAACTGTTTTTT.